The 21 T cell receptor beta chains presented below share a single source sample, sequenced in a study of cytomegalovirus exposure and HLA in healthy donors. Amplification used 60 Vbeta primers and 13 Jbeta primers. Here immunoSEQ multiplex PCR was the method, and the copy in TCRdb shows in-frame clones only, minus some. The sample contains around 150,000 clones, approximately 79% of which appear only once. Sequenced: PBMCs. Receptor source: a man aged 40-50 years in good health and CMV-seropositive.

A few counts support this clone. The chain employs TRBV11-2 and TRBJ2-7; D possibly corresponds to TRBD1 (6 bases). Germline assignment: CDR1 SGHAT and CDR2 FQNNGV. The CDR3 covers 13 residues. The germline V and J ends were trimmed by 3 bases and 3 bases, with 9 bases remaining between them. The CDR3 sequence is CASSLGHLYEQYF. CDR3 DNA sequence: TGTGCCAGCAGCTTGGGACATCTCTACGAGCAGTACTTC.

This clone has a handful of counts. This chain joins TRBV5-1 and TRBJ2-7; 10 positions agree with TRBD2. The CDR3 sequence is 16 residues long. In germline, CDR1 is SGHRS, CDR2 YFSETQ. V gave up 4 bases and J gave up 3 bases; unmatched junction bases: 10. In DNA form, the CDR3 reads TGCGCCAGCAGCCCCCGGAGTGGACTAGCGGACTACGAGCAGTACTTC. Translating it yields CASSPRSGLADYEQYF.

The genes are TRBV5-1 and TRBJ2-2; D perhaps matches TRBD1 (6 bases). Germline-derived CDR1 and CDR2 are SGHRS and YFSETQ. This CDR3 has 15 residues. Between the trimmed V and J ends, which lost 4 bases and 4 bases, there was a span of 14 bases. CDR3 DNA sequence: TGCGCCAGCAGCCAATCACAGGGCTCCACCGGGGAGCTGTTTTTT. Translated, it gives CASSQSQGSTGELFF. Together with reference TRBV5-1 and TRBJ2-2, the CDR3 gives the full variable domain: KAGVTQTPRYLIKTRGQQVTLSCSPISGHRSVSWYQQTPGQGLQFLFEYFSETQRNKGNFPGRFSGRQFSNSRSEMNVSTLELGDSALYLCASSQSQGSTGELFFGEGSRLTVL.

The chain recombines TRBV5-1 with TRBJ2-5, with unresolved D. The germline gives CDR1 SGHRS, CDR2 YFSETQ. This CDR3 spans 12 amino acids. Trimming removed 4 bases at V and 0 bases at J, with 4 bases between. The CDR3 loop reads CASSLDQETQYF. Here the CDR3 DNA reads TGCGCCAGCAGCCTTGACCAAGAGACCCAGTACTTC.

The chain joins TRBV28 to TRBJ2-1; TRBD2 matches 8 bases. V was clipped by 5 bases and J by 6 bases; unmatched bases: 9. From germline, CDR1 is MDHEN and CDR2 SYDVKM. This CDR3 spans 15 amino acids. This CDR3 reads CASSTGTGGPNEQFF. The DNA for the CDR3 is TGTGCCAGCAGTACGGGCACGGGAGGGCCCAATGAGCAGTTCTTC.

V and J are TRBV5-1 and TRBJ2-1; maybe TRBD2 (5 bases). Germline CDR1 SGHRS, CDR2 YFSETQ. The V gene lost 5 bases and the J gene lost 6 bases, with 12 bases spanning the gap. CDR3 size: 13 residues. The CDR3 bases are TGCGCCAGCAGGGAGGATCTGGGCAATGAGCAGTTCTTC. As protein: CASREDLGNEQFF.

For this clone: A read error may account for a junction end that differs from germline. The chain uses TRBV7-9 and TRBJ2-7, with 9 bases aligning to TRBD2. Germline CDR1 reads SEHNR; CDR2 reads FQNEAQ (reference sequence). The CDR3 extends over 16 amino acids. The CDR3 spells CSSSSSLTSGSYEQYF. CDR3 nucleotide sequence: TGTTCCAGCAGCTCTTCCTTGACTAGCGGTTCCTACGAGCAGTACTTC.

With regard to this clone: The identical CDR3 is also encoded by other nucleotide sequences in the sample. The rearrangement links TRBV5-1 to TRBJ2-1, with TRBD1 matching over 7 bases. The V and J ends lost 0 bases and 3 bases, in that order; junction bases with no gene match: 0. CDR3 length: 14 amino acids. Germline loops: CDR1 SGHRS, CDR2 YFSETQ. The CDR3, as DNA: TGCGCCAGCAGCTTGGGACAGGGCTACAATGAGCAGTTCTTC. Translated: CASSLGQGYNEQFF.

The rearrangement joins TRBV27 to TRBJ2-7; 12 bases map to TRBD1. This CDR3 has 15 amino acids. Germline CDR1 is MNHEY and CDR2 is SMNVEV (reference sequence). J was trimmed by 4 bases and V by 6 bases; bases with no gene match: 7. The CDR3 reads CASREGTGGSYEQYF. CDR3 DNA: TGTGCCAGCAGGGAAGGGACAGGGGGCTCGTACGAGCAGTACTTC.

The chain has TRBV10-2 and TRBJ1-3, with D unresolved. The CDR3 totals 17 residues. Germline assignment: CDR1 WSHSY and CDR2 SAAADI. Trimming removed 0 bases from V and 0 bases from J, with 12 bases in between. In DNA form, the CDR3 reads TGCGCCAGCAGTGAGTCGCGGGTCGGAATCTCTGGAAACACCATATATTTT. Translated, it gives CASSESRVGISGNTIYF.

The CDR3 bases are TGTGCCATCAGTGACGGCAGGGGGCTTGGAAACACCATATATTTT. Translation gives CAISDGRGLGNTIYF. V usage is TRBV10-3 and J usage is TRBJ1-3; 8 bases align to TRBD1. Per the germline V gene, CDR1 is ENHRY and CDR2 is SYGVKD. Trimming cost V 3 bases and J 3 bases; bases outside gene matches: 4. There are 15 residues in the CDR3.

The chain joins TRBV19 to TRBJ1-4, with TRBD1 identical over 10 bases. Losses at the gene ends were 6 bases for V and 4 bases for J; bases not matched to a gene: 5. CDR3 size: 15 residues. In germline, CDR1 is LNHDA, CDR2 SQIVND (reference sequence). The CDR3: CASRPGTGDNEKLFF. The CDR3, as DNA: TGTGCCAGTAGACCCGGGACAGGGGATAATGAAAAACTGTTTTTT.

Comment on this clone: Other DNA sequences in the same sample also yield this CDR3. This chain connects TRBV28 to TRBJ1-3, with a possible D match to TRBD1 (5 bases). CDR3 length equals 15 residues. The V end was cut by 3 bases, the J end by 0 bases, with 9 bases between. The germline V gene encodes CDR1 MDHEN and CDR2 SYDVKM. CDR3 residues: CASSFGGSSGNTIYF. In DNA, the CDR3 is TGTGCCAGCAGTTTTGGGGGGAGCTCTGGAAACACCATATATTTT. The variable domain in full, completed from reference TRBV28 and TRBJ1-3, reads DVKVTQSSRYLVKRTGEKVFLECVQDMDHENMFWYRQDPGLGLRLIYFSYDVKMKEKGDIPEGYSVSREKKERFSLILESASTNQTSMYLCASSFGGSSGNTIYFGEGSWLTVV.

The V gene is TRBV7-2, the J gene TRBJ2-3, with a tentative D call TRBD2 (5 bases). From germline, CDR1 is SGHTA and CDR2 FQGNSA. This CDR3 has 14 residues. Trimming pared 5 bases from V and 3 bases from J, leaving 12 bases between. In DNA, the CDR3 is TGTGCCAGCAGCCCCGACTACGCGACAGATACGCAGTATTTT. Protein: CASSPDYATDTQYF.

The chain recombines TRBV5-1 with TRBJ2-3; a possible D gene is TRBD2 (5 bases). This CDR3 has 14 amino acids. V lost 4 bases and J 4 bases, leaving 13 bases between the germline ends. Per germline, CDR1 SGHRS and CDR2 YFSETQ. For the CDR3, the DNA is TGCGCCAGCAGCGCAGACACGAGGGCAGATACGCAGTATTTT. This encodes CASSADTRADTQYF.

The V call is TRBV9, the J call TRBJ2-3; 9 nucleotides line up with TRBD2. CDR1 is SGDLS and CDR2 is YYNGEE in the germline V gene. Trimming removed 0 bases from V and 2 bases from J; junction bases left unmatched: 4. This CDR3 has 16 residues. For the CDR3, the DNA is TGTGCCAGCAGCGTAGGTGGCGGGAGGGTCACAGATACGCAGTATTTT. Protein sequence: CASSVGGGRVTDTQYF.

This sequence joins TRBV29-1 and TRBJ2-1, with 10 bases that match TRBD1. The CDR3 has 16 residues. The germline V gene has CDR1 SQVTM and CDR2 ANQGSEA. The V segment lost 6 bases and the J segment 6 bases; nucleotides outside the gene matches: 14. CDR3 nucleotide sequence: TGCAGCGTGGCGCGGTACGGACAGGGGGTGAGCAATGAGCAGTTCTTC. This translates into CSVARYGQGVSNEQFF.

The V call is TRBV18, the J call TRBJ1-6; no firm D call. The germline CDR1 and CDR2 sequences are KGHSH and LQKENI. The CDR3 runs 14 residues. The ends were cut back, 4 bases at V and 8 bases at J, with 12 bases in the middle. The CDR3 DNA sequence: TGTGCCAGCTCACTTTCCGGGTTTGATTCACCCCTCCACTTT. Translated: CASSLSGFDSPLHF.

This clone was counted a few times. This rearrangement joins TRBV2 to TRBJ2-7; unclear D gene. Germline V CDR1 and CDR2: SNHLY, FYNNEI. V lost 8 bases, J lost 3 bases, and 8 bases lay in between. The CDR3 has 11 residues. Here the CDR3 DNA reads TGTGCCAGCTTAGTCCACTACGAGCAGTACTTC. It encodes CASLVHYEQYF.

The CDR3 nucleotides read TGTGCCAGCAGTTCCCGGGACAGGGGAGCCGAGCAGTACTTC. Its translation: CASSSRDRGAEQYF. This rearrangement joins TRBV27 to TRBJ2-7; 10 bases agree with TRBD1. Germline V gives CDR1 MNHEY, CDR2 SMNVEV (reference sequence). J lost 6 bases, V lost 4 bases, and 6 bases had no gene match. CDR3 length: 14 amino acids.

The CDR3 DNA follows: TGCGCCAGCAGCTTGGTTGGAGGCCTCTCCTACGAGCAGTACTTC. It translates to CASSLVGGLSYEQYF. V gene TRBV5-1 combines with J gene TRBJ2-7, with a possible D match to TRBD2 (5 bases). Trimming stripped 0 bases from V and 0 bases from J, with 10 bases between. The CDR3 runs 15 residues. Per the germline V gene, CDR1 is SGHRS and CDR2 is YFSETQ. The full variable domain, in which reference TRBV5-1 and TRBJ2-7 provide the parts outside the CDR3, is KAGVTQTPRYLIKTRGQQVTLSCSPISGHRSVSWYQQTPGQGLQFLFEYFSETQRNKGNFPGRFSGRQFSNSRSEMNVSTLELGDSALYLCASSLVGGLSYEQYFGPGTRLTVT.